The 9 T cell receptor beta chains reported below all come from one sample, sequenced in a study of CD8+CD57+ T cells in acquired aplastic anemia. Genomic DNA templated the TCR beta VDJ and CDR3 profiling. Via MiXCR, TCRdb re-called the reads, giving one row per CDR3 protein. The table includes over 150,000 distinct CDR3 sequences, around 50% detected once. Sequenced: sorted CD4+, CD8+, or CD8+CD57+ T cells (not recorded which) from PBMCs. These receptors came from a human donor in good health, serving as a control.

The chain uses TRBV19 and TRBJ1-2, with D uncertain. Looked up from germline, CDR1 is LNHDA and CDR2 is SQIVND (reference sequence). Trimming shortened V by 7 bases and J by 2 bases, and 5 bases separated the two germline ends. The CDR3 extends over 11 amino acids. The CDR3 here is CASKVNYGYTF. The CDR3 region has the DNA TGTGCCAGTAAGGTGAACTATGGCTACACCTTC.

A word on this clonotype: A much larger clone lies a single base off, so this may be a read error. V and J are TRBV20-1 and TRBJ1-4, with a possible D match to TRBD1 (5 bases). V was clipped by 8 bases and J by 7 bases, with 23 bases between them. The length of the CDR3 is 15 residues. Germline CDR1 is DFQATT and CDR2 is SNEGSKA (reference sequence). CDR3 protein: CSPNLRRGIGEKLFF. CDR3 DNA sequence: TGCAGTCCCAATCTGAGGAGGGGCATAGGTGAAAAACTGTTTTTT.

The CDR3 reads CASRAGAGAPSEQFF. The CDR3 DNA reads as TGTGCCAGCAGAGCAGGTGCGGGAGCCCCAAGTGAGCAGTTCTTC. The gene calls are TRBV2 and TRBJ2-1; 7 bases match TRBD2. Trimming took 6 bases from V and 9 from J; bases not matched to a gene: 14. The germline gives CDR1 SNHLY, CDR2 FYNNEI. The CDR3 is 15 amino acids.

This clonotype turned up a few times. This chain connects TRBV7-8 to TRBJ1-2, with D unclear. This CDR3 has 17 amino acids. Germline CDR1 is SGHVS and CDR2 is FQNEAQ. Trimming cost V 5 bases and J 3 bases, with 22 bases left between them. The CDR3 is CASSISRVRAAHYGYTF. The CDR3 DNA reads as TGTGCCAGCAGCATTTCGAGAGTCCGGGCTGCCCACTATGGCTACACCTTC. Filled out from reference TRBV7-8 and TRBJ1-2, the complete variable domain reads GAGVSQSPRYKVAKRGQDVALRCDPISGHVSLFWYQQALGQGPEFLTYFQNEAQLDKSGLPSDRFFAERPEGSVSTLKIQRTQQEDSAVYLCASSISRVRAAHYGYTFGSGTRLTVV.

Turning to this clonotype: This may stem from a read error, because a much larger clone lies one nucleotide away. The chain employs TRBV6-4 and TRBJ2-7; a weak D match, TRBD1 (5 bases). The CDR3 length is 15 residues. Looked up from germline, CDR1 is MRHNA and CDR2 is SNTAGT. V was shortened by 8 bases and J by 3 bases, with 20 bases between the two germline ends. The CDR3 here is CASGPRTRYFYEQYF. CDR3 nucleotide sequence: TGTGCCAGCGGTCCCCGGACAAGATACTTCTACGAGCAGTACTTC.

V is TRBV7-2 and J is TRBJ2-7; possibly TRBD2 for D (6 bases). V gave up 1 base and J gave up 3 bases, with 10 bases separating them. The CDR3 has 14 residues. The V gene's germline CDR1 is SGHTA and CDR2 FQGNSA. The CDR3 spells CASSLGGGFYEQYV. In DNA form, the CDR3 reads TGTGCCAGCAGCTTAGGGGGAGGCTTCTACGAGCAGTACGTC.

The chain has TRBV9 and TRBJ2-5; D is perhaps TRBD1 or TRBD2 (5 bases each). The CDR3 runs 15 residues. Per the germline V gene, CDR1 is SGDLS and CDR2 is YYNGEE. Trimming stripped 4 bases from V and 5 bases from J, with 18 bases between. This CDR3 is CASSPTGTARETQYF. CDR3 bases: TGTGCCAGCAGCCCAACCGGGACGGCGAGGGAGACCCAGTACTTC.

This clonotype showed up many times. The chain uses TRBV13 and TRBJ2-5, with D uncertain. Trimming removed 5 bases from V and 5 bases from J, with 12 bases in between. This CDR3 has 13 amino acids. Germline values: CDR1 PRHDT, CDR2 FYEKMQ (reference sequence). CDR3 nucleotide sequence: TGTGCCAGCAGCGTAATCGGTGGGGAGACCCAGTACTTC. Translation gives CASSVIGGETQYF.

This clonotype came up many times. This rearrangement joins TRBV20-1 to TRBJ2-7; D is perhaps TRBD1 (5 bases). The V gene's germline CDR1 is DFQATT and CDR2 SNEGSKA (reference sequence). Trimming shortened V by 0 bases and J by 5 bases, and 14 bases separated the two germline ends. This CDR3 region has 14 residues. CDR3 in DNA: TGCAGTGCTAGAGATAGGGGAAATAAAGACGAGCAGTACTTC. Protein sequence: CSARDRGNKDEQYF.